A selection of T cell receptor beta chains follows, all from one sample in a study of T cells after yellow fever vaccination. Each CDR3 protein gets one entry after TCRdb re-called the 5' RACE reads with MiXCR. Of some 220,000 distinct CDR3 sequences in the sample, roughly 3.3% were seen once. The sample in question was CD4+ T cells sorted from PBMCs, obtained 10 days after the yellow fever booster vaccination. The origin of the receptors is a man aged 18 to 29 who received the YFV17D yellow fever vaccine. Each CDR3 is given with its conserved first and last residue.

length: 14; V: TRBV9; CDR3: CASSVQPGVETQYF
length: 14; V: TRBV30; CDR3: CAWSVGGGTGTQYF
length: 15; V: TRBV7-9; CDR3: CASSFRTGANEKLFF
length: 13; V: TRBV28; CDR3: CASSLSTTGTQYF
length: 15; V: TRBV7-2; CDR3: CASSLSRGPAYEQYF
length: 15; V: TRBV10-3; CDR3: CAIRGAASDTGELFF
length: 14; V: TRBV7-2; CDR3: CASSLVLWGETQYF
length: 16; V: TRBV11-2; CDR3: CASSRRDGLTNEKLFF
length: 14; V: TRBV19; CDR3: CASRSVGGVNEQFF
length: 13; V: TRBV20-1; CDR3: CSSSTGRDQPQHF
length: 13; V: TRBV11-1; CDR3: CASSLSPLYEQYF
length: 13; V: TRBV6-5; CDR3: CASSGNLQGRAFF
length: 14; V: TRBV24-1; CDR3: CATSAGQDTGELFF
length: 12; V: TRBV12-3/TRBV12-4; CDR3: CASSYRDLEAFF
length: 13; V: TRBV7-2; CDR3: CASSPDIGQPQHF
length: 16; V: TRBV6-2/TRBV6-3; CDR3: CASSYRGGGAVDEQFF
length: 14; V: TRBV12-3/TRBV12-4; CDR3: CASSSGQGEGIQYF